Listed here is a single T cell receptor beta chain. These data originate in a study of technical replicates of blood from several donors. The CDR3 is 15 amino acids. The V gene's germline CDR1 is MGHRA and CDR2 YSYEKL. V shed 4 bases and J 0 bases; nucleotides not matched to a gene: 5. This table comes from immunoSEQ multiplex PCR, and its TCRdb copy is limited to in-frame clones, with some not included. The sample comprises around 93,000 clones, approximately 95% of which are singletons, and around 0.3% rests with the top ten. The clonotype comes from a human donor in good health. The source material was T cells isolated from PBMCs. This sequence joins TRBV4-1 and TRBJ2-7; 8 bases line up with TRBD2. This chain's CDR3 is CASSLTSGLSYEQYF. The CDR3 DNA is TGCGCCAGCAGCCTTACTAGCGGTCTCTCCTACGAGCAGTACTTC.